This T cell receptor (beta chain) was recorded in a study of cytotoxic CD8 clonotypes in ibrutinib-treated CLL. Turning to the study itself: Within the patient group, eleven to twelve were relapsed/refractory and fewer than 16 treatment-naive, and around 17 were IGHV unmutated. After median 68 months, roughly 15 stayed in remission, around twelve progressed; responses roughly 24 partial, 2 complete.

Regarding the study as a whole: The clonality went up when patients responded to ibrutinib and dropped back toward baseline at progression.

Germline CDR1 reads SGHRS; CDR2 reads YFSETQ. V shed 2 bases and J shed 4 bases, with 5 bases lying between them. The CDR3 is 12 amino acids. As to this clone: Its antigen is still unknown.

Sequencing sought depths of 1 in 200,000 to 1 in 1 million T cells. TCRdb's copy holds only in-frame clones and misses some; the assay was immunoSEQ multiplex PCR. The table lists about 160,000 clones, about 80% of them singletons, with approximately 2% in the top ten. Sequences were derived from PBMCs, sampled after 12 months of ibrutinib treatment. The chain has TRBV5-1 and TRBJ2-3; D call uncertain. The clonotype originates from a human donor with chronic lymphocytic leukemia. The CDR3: CASSFSSDTQYF. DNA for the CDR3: TGCGCCAGCAGCTTCTCTTCAGATACGCAGTATTTT.